These T cell receptor beta chains were read from a single sample in a study of T cell responses to AZD1222 COVID-19 vaccine. Using immunoSEQ multiplex PCR, the repertoire was profiled, and TCRdb retains in-frame clones only, with some absent. The sample includes tens of thousands of clones, 89% of them seen just once. The sequenced sample was peripheral blood, obtained 28 days after the second AZD1222 dose. The receptors originated from an adult who received the AZD1222 COVID-19 vaccine. The CDR3 runs from the conserved cysteine through the conserved F or W.

V gene: TRBV6-1; CDR3 protein: CASSDDLGVGYNEQFF
V gene: TRBV9; CDR3 protein: CASSVGPSGYNSYEQYF
V gene: TRBV5-4; CDR3 protein: CASSLQGLSTEAFF
V gene: TRBV19; CDR3 protein: CASSIMAAYGYTF
V gene: TRBV19; CDR3 protein: CASSIGGPRGTDTQYF
V gene: TRBV30; CDR3 protein: CAWRSFGGYNEQFF
V gene: TRBV30; CDR3 protein: CASRGGWAFYGYTF
V gene: TRBV2; CDR3 protein: CASSVLVASTDTQYF
V gene: TRBV4-2; CDR3 protein: CASSQDTGLGELFF
V gene: TRBV24-1; CDR3 protein: CATSDFGDQPQHF
V gene: TRBV5-1; CDR3 protein: CASSTGTAVYGYTF
V gene: TRBV6-2/TRBV6-3; CDR3 protein: CASSKQGGDTEAFF
V gene: TRBV2; CDR3 protein: CASGRLQDIGELFF
V gene: TRBV27; CDR3 protein: CASSLSSDRGRVVRTF
V gene: TRBV4-2; CDR3 protein: CASSQDWRAGNTEAFF
V gene: TRBV18; CDR3 protein: CASSLGTGAANYGYTF
V gene: TRBV5-6; CDR3 protein: CASSFPRLAGGPSNEQFF
V gene: TRBV7-2; CDR3 protein: CASSLDRPGREAFF
V gene: TRBV6-5; CDR3 protein: CASIGGQGVSYEQYF
V gene: TRBV9; CDR3 protein: CASSVAPDSQETQYF
V gene: TRBV2; CDR3 protein: CASAGGTTNEKLFF
V gene: TRBV6-5; CDR3 protein: CASRYSQGAATF
V gene: TRBV11-2; CDR3 protein: CASSLEHQATGFGTGSGYTF
V gene: TRBV5-1; CDR3 protein: CASSFGAGVRDNEQFF
V gene: TRBV6-5; CDR3 protein: CAAPAGQNTEAFF
V gene: TRBV5-8; CDR3 protein: CASSLPAHYGYTF
V gene: TRBV7-8; CDR3 protein: CASSSRPTNEKLFF
V gene: TRBV29-1; CDR3 protein: CSVGRAGELFF
V gene: TRBV6-6; CDR3 protein: CASSTRDRGVDEQFF
V gene: TRBV7-9; CDR3 protein: CASSFGTAVYEQYF